Listed below are T cell receptor beta chains from one sample, sequenced in a study of blood T cell repertoires in COVID-19. Assay: immunoSEQ multiplex PCR; the TCRdb copy retains only in-frame clones and omits some. Among some 200,000 clones listed, 88% were seen once. The source material was PBMCs or T cells enriched from blood (not recorded which). The source is a woman aged 25 to 39 who had recovered from COVID-19. Each CDR3 is given with its conserved first and last residue. D genes are given only for firm matches. Rows give clone size only sometimes, using once, few, many, or a class for an expanded clone.

size: NA; D: TRBD1; J: TRBJ1-5; V: TRBV7-8; DNA: TGTGCCAGCAGCCTGGGACAGGCAGATAGCAATCAGCCCCAGCATTTT; CDR3: CASSLGQADSNQPQHF
size: NA; D: NA; J: TRBJ2-2; V: TRBV19; DNA: TGTGCCAGTAGTATGGACAGCAACACCGGGGAGCTGTTTTTT; CDR3: CASSMDSNTGELFF
size: NA; D: NA; J: TRBJ1-2; V: TRBV4-1; DNA: TGCGCCAGCAGCCCCACGGGTTTTGGCTACACCTTC; CDR3: CASSPTGFGYTF
size: NA; D: TRBD1; J: TRBJ1-1; V: TRBV9; DNA: TGTGCCAGCAGCGTAGCCTTAGACAGGGAAATGAACACTGAAGCTTTCTTT; CDR3: CASSVALDREMNTEAFF
size: NA; D: NA; J: TRBJ2-6; V: TRBV5-5; DNA: TGTGCCAGCAGCTTGGGAGTAGTCTCTGGGGCCAACGTCCTGACTTTC; CDR3: CASSLGVVSGANVLTF
size: NA; D: TRBD1; J: TRBJ1-4; V: TRBV4-3; DNA: TGCGCCAGCAGCCCGTCGGACAGGTCCGCTGCAACTAATGAAAAACTGTTTTTT; CDR3: CASSPSDRSAATNEKLFF
size: NA; D: NA; J: TRBJ1-2; V: TRBV10-3; DNA: TGTGCCATCAGTGGAGGCTCTCGCTACACCTTC; CDR3: CAISGGSRYTF
size: NA; D: TRBD2; J: TRBJ2-5; V: TRBV5-4; DNA: TGTGCCAGCAGCTTGGGGACTAGCGAGCAAGAGACCCAGTACTTC; CDR3: CASSLGTSEQETQYF
size: NA; D: TRBD2; J: TRBJ2-5; V: TRBV5-4; DNA: TGTGCCAGCAGTTCCGGACGGACTAGCGGGGTAGAGACCCAGTACTTC; CDR3: CASSSGRTSGVETQYF
size: few; D: NA; J: TRBJ1-1; V: TRBV6-5; DNA: TGTGCCAGCTTATCTTTCGGTGGGAACACTGAAGCTTTCTTT; CDR3: CASLSFGGNTEAFF
size: NA; D: TRBD1; J: TRBJ2-2; V: TRBV7-9; DNA: TGTGCCAGCAGACGAGACAGGGTACAACACGGGGAGCTGTTTTTT; CDR3: CASRRDRVQHGELFF
size: NA; D: NA; J: TRBJ2-4; V: TRBV2; DNA: TGTGCCAGCAGTGAAAATGACTTCCCGCAAGCCAAAAACATTCAGTACTTC; CDR3: CASSENDFPQAKNIQYF
size: NA; D: NA; J: TRBJ2-1; V: TRBV15; DNA: TGTGCCACCAGCAGACCCCCGGGACTGCAGTTCTTC; CDR3: CATSRPPGLQFF
size: NA; D: NA; J: TRBJ2-3; V: TRBV4-2; DNA: TGTGCCAGCAGCCAAGATCTTCGAGGGACAGATACGCAGTATTTT; CDR3: CASSQDLRGTDTQYF
size: NA; D: NA; J: TRBJ1-2; V: TRBV19; DNA: TGTGCCAGTAGAACAGACAGTATCTATGGCTACACCTTC; CDR3: CASRTDSIYGYTF
size: NA; D: NA; J: TRBJ2-7; V: TRBV5-5; DNA: TGTGCCAGCAGCTTCTTTGACAGTCGATCCTACGAGCAGTACTTC; CDR3: CASSFFDSRSYEQYF
size: NA; D: NA; J: TRBJ1-2; V: TRBV7-9; DNA: TGTGCCACCACAACGGGTGGGGCTTCGGGCTATGGCTACACCTTC; CDR3: CATTTGGASGYGYTF
size: NA; D: NA; J: TRBJ1-5; V: TRBV29-1; DNA: TGCAGCGTTGAGGGGGGATTCAATCAGCCCCAGCATTTT; CDR3: CSVEGGFNQPQHF
size: NA; D: NA; J: TRBJ1-5; V: TRBV20-1; DNA: TGCAGTGCTAGTTTCAGTAATCAGCCCCAGCATTTT; CDR3: CSASFSNQPQHF
size: NA; D: TRBD1; J: TRBJ2-3; V: TRBV7-3; DNA: TGTGCCAGCAGCTCCAGGGGGCCGGGAAACTATAGGAGCACAGATACGCAGTATTTT; CDR3: CASSSRGPGNYRSTDTQYF
size: few; D: NA; J: TRBJ1-5; V: TRBV30; DNA: TGTGCCTGGAGTGTACTGATGGTTAGCAATCAGCCCCAGCATTTT; CDR3: CAWSVLMVSNQPQHF
size: NA; D: NA; J: TRBJ2-7; V: TRBV28; DNA: TGTGCCAGCAGTTCGGAGGGGACAGCCAACTACGAGCAGTACTTC; CDR3: CASSSEGTANYEQYF
size: once; D: TRBD2; J: TRBJ2-1; V: TRBV3-1/TRBV3-2; DNA: TGTGCCAGCAGCCAATCGCTAGCGGGGGTCAATGAGCAGTTCTTC; CDR3: CASSQSLAGVNEQFF
size: NA; D: NA; J: TRBJ2-2; V: TRBV4-1; DNA: TGCGCCAGCAGCCACCCCGGGGGAGGAAAATTCGAGCTGTTTTTT; CDR3: CASSHPGGGKFELFF
size: NA; D: NA; J: TRBJ1-5; V: TRBV5-4; DNA: TGTGCCAGCAGCTTCGACAGAGATCAGCCCCAGCATTTT; CDR3: CASSFDRDQPQHF
size: NA; D: TRBD2; J: TRBJ2-7; V: TRBV27; DNA: TGTGCCAGCAGGATACAACTAGCGGCCCAGGACGAGCAGTACTTC; CDR3: CASRIQLAAQDEQYF
size: many; D: NA; J: TRBJ1-5; V: TRBV3-1/TRBV3-2; DNA: TGTGCCAGCAGCCCCGCGGGCTCAAGCAATCAGCCCCAGCATTTT; CDR3: CASSPAGSSNQPQHF
size: NA; D: NA; J: TRBJ1-5; V: TRBV2; DNA: TGTGCCAGCAGGGGGCGGGGGCTAGGGCAGCCCCAGCATTTT; CDR3: CASRGRGLGQPQHF
size: NA; D: NA; J: TRBJ2-5; V: TRBV9; DNA: TGTGCCAGCAGCCCCCCTCTACAAGAGACCCAGTACTTC; CDR3: CASSPPLQETQYF
size: once; D: NA; J: TRBJ2-7; V: TRBV5-1; DNA: TGCGCCAGCAGCTTGTTTACAGGATCCTACGAGCAGTACTTC; CDR3: CASSLFTGSYEQYF
size: NA; D: NA; J: TRBJ1-5; V: TRBV10-3; DNA: TGTGCCATCAGTGAGTCGAGGGACACAAATCAGCCCCAGCATTTT; CDR3: CAISESRDTNQPQHF
size: NA; D: TRBD1; J: TRBJ1-5; V: TRBV5-1; DNA: TGCGCCAGCAGCCAAACGACAGGGTTGGATCAGCCCCAGCATTTT; CDR3: CASSQTTGLDQPQHF
size: NA; D: NA; J: TRBJ1-2; V: TRBV25-1; DNA: TGTGCCAGCAGTGATTCGGATTCGGGTAGCTATGGCTACACCTTC; CDR3: CASSDSDSGSYGYTF
size: once; D: TRBD1; J: TRBJ1-3; V: TRBV7-9; DNA: TGTGCCAGCAGCTTATATGGGGACAGCGCCACTGGAAACACCATATATTTT; CDR3: CASSLYGDSATGNTIYF
size: NA; D: TRBD1; J: TRBJ1-5; V: TRBV11-2; DNA: TGTGCCAGCAGCGGTAGTGGCGGGACAGCTAGCAATCAGCCCCAGCATTTT; CDR3: CASSGSGGTASNQPQHF
size: NA; D: NA; J: TRBJ1-2; V: TRBV7-9; DNA: TGTGCCAGCAGCCTGACTCGACAGGCAGCTAACTATGGCTACACCTTC; CDR3: CASSLTRQAANYGYTF
size: few; D: NA; J: TRBJ1-3; V: TRBV5-6; DNA: TGTGCCAGCAGCTTGGCCCAGGGCGCCGGAAACACCATATATTTT; CDR3: CASSLAQGAGNTIYF
size: NA; D: NA; J: TRBJ1-1; V: TRBV9; DNA: TGTGCCAGCAGCGAGGGGCTCGAAGCTTTCTTT; CDR3: CASSEGLEAFF